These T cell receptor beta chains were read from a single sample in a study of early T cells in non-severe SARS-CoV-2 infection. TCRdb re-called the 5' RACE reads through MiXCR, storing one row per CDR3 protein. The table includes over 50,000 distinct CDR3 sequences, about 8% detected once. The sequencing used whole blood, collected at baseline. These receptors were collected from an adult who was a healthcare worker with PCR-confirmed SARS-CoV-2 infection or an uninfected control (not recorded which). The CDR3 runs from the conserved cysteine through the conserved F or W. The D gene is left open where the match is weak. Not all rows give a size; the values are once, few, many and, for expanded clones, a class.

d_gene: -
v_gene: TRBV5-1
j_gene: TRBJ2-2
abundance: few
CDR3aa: CASSLDRGAGELFF
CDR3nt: TGCGCCAGCAGCTTGGATAGGGGCGCCGGGGAGCTGTTTTTT

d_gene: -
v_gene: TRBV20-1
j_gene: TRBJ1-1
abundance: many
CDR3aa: CSACPEGDTEAFF
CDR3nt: TGCAGTGCTTGTCCGGAGGGGGACACTGAAGCTTTCTTT

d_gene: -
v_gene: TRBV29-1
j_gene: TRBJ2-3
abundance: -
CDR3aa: CSVEGADTQYF
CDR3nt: TGCAGCGTTGAAGGCGCAGATACGCAGTATTTT

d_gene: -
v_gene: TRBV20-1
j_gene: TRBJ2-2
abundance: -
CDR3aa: CSARDESAAGELFF
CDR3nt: TGCAGTGCTAGAGATGAAAGTGCGGCCGGGGAGCTGTTTTTT

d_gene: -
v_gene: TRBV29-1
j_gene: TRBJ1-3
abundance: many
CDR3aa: CSVTDSGNTIYF
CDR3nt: TGCAGCGTAACGGACTCTGGAAACACCATATATTTT

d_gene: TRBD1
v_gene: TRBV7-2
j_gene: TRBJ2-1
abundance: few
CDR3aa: CASSPRQGMTPEQFF
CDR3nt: TGTGCCAGCAGCCCCCGACAGGGGATGACCCCAGAGCAGTTCTTC

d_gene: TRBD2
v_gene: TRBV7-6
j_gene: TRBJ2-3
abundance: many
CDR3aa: CASSLMASGSADTQYF
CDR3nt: TGTGCCAGCAGCTTAATGGCTAGCGGGAGTGCAGATACGCAGTATTTT

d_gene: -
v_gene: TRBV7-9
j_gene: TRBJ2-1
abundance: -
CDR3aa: CASSQARSVPGEAINEQFF
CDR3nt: TGTGCCAGCAGCCAGGCCCGCTCCGTACCGGGAGAAGCAATTAATGAGCAGTTCTTC

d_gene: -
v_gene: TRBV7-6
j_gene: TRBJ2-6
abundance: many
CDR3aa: CASSLYRGGYPIGSGANVLTF
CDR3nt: TGTGCCAGCAGCTTATATAGAGGGGGTTATCCAATCGGGTCTGGGGCCAACGTCCTGACTTTC

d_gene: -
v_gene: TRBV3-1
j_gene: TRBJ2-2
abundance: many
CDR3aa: CASSQVTGNTGELFF
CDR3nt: TGTGCCAGCAGCCAAGTTACGGGGAACACCGGGGAGCTGTTTTTT

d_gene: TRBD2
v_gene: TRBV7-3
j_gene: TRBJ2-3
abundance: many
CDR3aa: CASSNAGLGADTQYF
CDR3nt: TGTGCCAGCAGCAACGCGGGACTAGGCGCAGATACGCAGTATTTT

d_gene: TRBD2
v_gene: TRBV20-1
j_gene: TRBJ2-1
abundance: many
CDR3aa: CSARDKRRLAAYLSLNYNEQFF
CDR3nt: TGCAGTGCTAGAGATAAGCGAAGACTAGCGGCATACCTGTCCCTGAACTACAATGAGCAGTTCTTC

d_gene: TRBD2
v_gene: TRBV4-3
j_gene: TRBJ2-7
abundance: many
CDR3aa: CASSQDARGGYEQYF
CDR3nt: TGCGCCAGCAGCCAAGATGCCCGGGGAGGGTACGAGCAGTACTTC

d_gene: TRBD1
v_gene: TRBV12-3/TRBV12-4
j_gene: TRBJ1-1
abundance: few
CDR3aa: CASSLPDRVTEAFF
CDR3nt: TGTGCCAGCAGTCTACCCGACAGGGTCACTGAAGCTTTCTTT

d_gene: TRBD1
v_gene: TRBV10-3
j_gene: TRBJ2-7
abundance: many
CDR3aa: CAISEPGQSYEQYF
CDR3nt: TGTGCCATCAGTGAGCCGGGACAGAGCTACGAGCAGTACTTC

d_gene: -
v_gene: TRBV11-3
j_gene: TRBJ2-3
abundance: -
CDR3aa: CASSLGVAKSTDTQYF
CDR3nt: TGTGCCAGCAGCTTAGGGGTCGCGAAGAGCACAGATACGCAGTATTTT

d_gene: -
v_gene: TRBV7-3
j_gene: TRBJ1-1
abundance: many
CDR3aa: CASSLFGGTNTEAFF
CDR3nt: TGTGCCAGCAGCTTATTCGGGGGGACGAACACTGAAGCTTTCTTT

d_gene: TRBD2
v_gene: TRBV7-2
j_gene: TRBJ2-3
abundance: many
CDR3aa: CASSLGLAGGLHTDTQYF
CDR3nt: TGTGCCAGCAGCTTGGGACTAGCGGGAGGGCTTCACACAGATACGCAGTATTTT

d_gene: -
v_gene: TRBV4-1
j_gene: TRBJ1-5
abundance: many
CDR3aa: CASSRGLSQPQHF
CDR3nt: TGCGCCAGCAGCCGTGGGCTGTCTCAGCCCCAGCATTTT

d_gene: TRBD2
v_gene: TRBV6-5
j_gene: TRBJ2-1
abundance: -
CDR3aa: CASSYSGLAGARHNEQFF
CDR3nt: TGTGCCAGCAGTTACTCGGGACTAGCGGGGGCCCGTCACAATGAGCAGTTCTTC

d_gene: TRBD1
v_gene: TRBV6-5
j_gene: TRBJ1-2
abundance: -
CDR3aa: CASRRTGGDGYAF
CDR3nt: TGTGCCAGCAGACGTACAGGGGGCGATGGCTACGCCTTC

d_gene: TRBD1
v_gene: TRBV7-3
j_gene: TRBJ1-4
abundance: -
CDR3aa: CASSLIPIGQGVEKLFF
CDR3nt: TGTGCCAGCAGCTTAATTCCCATCGGACAGGGAGTCGAAAAACTGTTTTTT

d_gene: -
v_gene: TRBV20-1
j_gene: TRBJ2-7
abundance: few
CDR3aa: CSARDNGKREPLEQYF
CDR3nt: TGCAGTGCTAGAGATAATGGGAAACGGGAACCCCTCGAGCAGTACTTC

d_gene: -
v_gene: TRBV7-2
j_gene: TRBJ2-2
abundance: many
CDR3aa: CASSLEVLGELFF
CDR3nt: TGTGCCAGCAGCTTAGAGGTCCTCGGGGAGCTGTTTTTT

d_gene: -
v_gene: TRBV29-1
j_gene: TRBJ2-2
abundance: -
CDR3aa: CSALRRGRGTGELFF
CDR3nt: TGCAGCGCCCTCCGCCGGGGCAGGGGAACCGGGGAGCTGTTTTTT

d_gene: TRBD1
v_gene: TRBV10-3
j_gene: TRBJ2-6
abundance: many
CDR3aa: CAIMGQGTGANVLTF
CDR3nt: TGTGCCATCATGGGACAGGGAACTGGGGCCAACGTCCTGACTTTC

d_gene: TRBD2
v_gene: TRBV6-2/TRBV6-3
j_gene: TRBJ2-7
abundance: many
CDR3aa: CASRNGLAGTTYEQYF
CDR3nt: TGTGCCAGCAGAAATGGACTAGCGGGGACAACCTACGAGCAGTACTTC

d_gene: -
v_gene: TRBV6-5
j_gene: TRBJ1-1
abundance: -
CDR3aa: CASSYFAGSKASFF
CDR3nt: TGTGCCAGCAGTTACTTCGCAGGGTCGAAGGCGTCTTTCTTT

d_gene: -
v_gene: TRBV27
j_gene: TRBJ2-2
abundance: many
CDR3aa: CASSFAGELFF
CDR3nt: TGTGCCAGCAGTTTCGCTGGGGAGCTGTTTTTT

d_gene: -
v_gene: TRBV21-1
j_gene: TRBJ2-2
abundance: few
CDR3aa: CASSLEFDTGELFF
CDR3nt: TGTGCCAGCAGCCTAGAGTTCGACACCGGGGAGCTGTTTTTT

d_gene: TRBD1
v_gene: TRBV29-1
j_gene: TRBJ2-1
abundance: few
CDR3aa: CSVGTGAAAYNEQFF
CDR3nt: TGCAGCGTTGGGACAGGGGCCGCCGCCTACAATGAGCAGTTCTTC

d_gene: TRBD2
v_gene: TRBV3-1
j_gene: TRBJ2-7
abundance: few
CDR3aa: CASSQGRETKREATYEQYF
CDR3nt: TGTGCCAGCAGCCAAGGACGGGAAACGAAGCGGGAGGCCACCTACGAGCAGTACTTC

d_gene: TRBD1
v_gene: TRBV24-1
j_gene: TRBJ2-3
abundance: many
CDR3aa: CATSEDRPTDTQYF
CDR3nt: TGTGCCACCAGTGAGGACAGGCCCACAGATACGCAGTATTTT